This TCR beta chain is drawn from a study of human T cells and chemical hapten exposure. Overall study context: Slight differences in pooled library volume were the main source of varying TCR yields across samples. General observations from the study: DPC sensitization left the count of TCRs above 1 in 1000 unchanged.

CDR3 size: 14 residues. The ends lost 8 bases at V and 0 bases at J; junction bases unmatched: 7. Looked up from germline, CDR1 is KGHSH and CDR2 is LQKENI. Time point noted: healthy volunteer bleed at 6 weeks. Total RNA was isolated from whole blood that had not been fractionated. This clonotype showed up many times. The antigen remains undetermined. The library labeled individual cDNA molecules by adding unique molecular identifiers to them. As processed by the authors: Samples had a median of approximately 89,000 TCRs, ranging roughly 20,000 to 750,000. MiXCR, applied by TCRdb to the RACE reads, yields one record per CDR3 protein. The V and J calls shown here were made by TCRdb, not taken from the authors' results. The sample has more than 60,000 distinct CDR3 sequences; about 8.6% are singletons.

Sequenced: whole blood. The receptor's source is a male donor in good health. Some clones in this sample may be carry-over from other donors' samples. The chain links TRBV18 to TRBJ2-7; 7 nucleotides align to TRBD2. CDR3 sequence reads: CASAGTISSYEQYF. The CDR3 DNA follows: TGTGCCAGCGCTGGGACTATCTCCTCCTACGAGCAGTACTTC. The entire variable domain, with the rest obtained from reference TRBV18 and TRBJ2-7, is as follows: NAGVMQNPRHLVRRRGQEARLRCSPMKGHSHVYWYRQLPEEGLKFMVYLQKENIIDESGMPKERFSAEFPKEGPSILRIQQVVRGDSAAYFCASAGTISSYEQYFGPGTRLTVT.